Described below is a single T cell receptor beta chain sequence and its context. The antigen this receptor binds is unknown. Per-base quality was not reported, and no clone a single base away is much larger than it. These data come from a study of technical replicates of blood from a handful of donors (dated by TCRdb to about 2017). Libraries came from the immunoSEQ multiplex PCR assay. TCRdb obtained this table from immuneACCESS and retained in-frame rearrangements with V and J assigned. These tables miss some clones; where compared with another copy, unresolved V genes account for less than half of the shortfall, and the remainder is unexplained. This sample has about 16,000 clones in its table, and about 89% of those were observed once. About 10% of the sample is held by the ten biggest clonotypes. The germline V and J ends show losses of 2 bases and 0 bases respectively, and no gene match explains 4 bases of the junction. The germline V gene specifies MNHNS as CDR1 and SASEGT as CDR2. Taken from cysteine to phenylalanine, the CDR3 has 15 residues. The only DNA kept is the CDR3, 45 bases in frame from the first base.

This receptor was taken from a human donor in good health. The chain links TRBV6-1 with TRBJ2-7, with 7 bases in between that match TRBD2. Specimen: PBMCs. The CDR3 protein is CASSEQGGSSYEQYF. The nucleotides are TGTGCCAGCAGTGAACAGGGCGGGAGCTCCTACGAGCAGTACTTC.